The clone carrying this T cell receptor beta chain is deemed medium-sized (0.01 to 0.1%). This specimen comes from a study of graft-versus-host responses after intestinal transplantation. Study results and caveats: Early after transplant, HvG clones declined as circulating GvH clones peaked.

With around 200,000 irradiated, violet-dye-labeled stimulator cells, around 200,000 CFSE-labeled responder cells were plated. Sequencing was performed with immunoSEQ multiplex PCR; in TCRdb, only in-frame clones are kept and a portion is missing. Seen here are some 13,000 clones, 30% to 40% observed once, and the top ten hold about 2.3%. Germline lookup yields CDR1 MGHRA and CDR2 YSYEKL. The CDR3 has 14 amino acids. Trimming stripped 7 bases from V and 8 bases from J, with 17 bases between. The receptor's source is a human patient who received an intestinal transplant. The J gene is TRBJ1-4, the V gene TRBV4-1; the D gene is possibly TRBD1 (5 bases). The specimen comprised alloreactive CD8+ T cells from a mixed lymphocyte reaction culture, sampled before intestinal transplant. Subset in this sample: CFSE-low proliferating T cells sorted from roughly 6-day pre-transplant mixed lymphocyte reaction (GvH or HvG direction). The CDR3 protein is CASTLGRGGEKLFF. Here the CDR3 DNA reads TGCGCCAGCACCCTAGGGAGGGGAGGGGAAAAACTGTTTTTT.